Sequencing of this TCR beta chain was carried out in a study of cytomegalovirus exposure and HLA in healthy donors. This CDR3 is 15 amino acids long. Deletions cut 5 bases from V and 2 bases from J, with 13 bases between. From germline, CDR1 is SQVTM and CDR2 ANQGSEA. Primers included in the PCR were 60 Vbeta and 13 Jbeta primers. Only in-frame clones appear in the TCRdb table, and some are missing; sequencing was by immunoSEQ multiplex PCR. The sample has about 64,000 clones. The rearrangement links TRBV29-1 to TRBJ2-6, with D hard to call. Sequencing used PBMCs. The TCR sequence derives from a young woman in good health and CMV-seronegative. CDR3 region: CSVIGVDPGANVLTF. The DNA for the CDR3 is TGCAGCGTTATAGGAGTCGACCCTGGGGCCAACGTCCTGACTTTC.